Sequencing of this TCR beta chain was carried out in a study of T cell changes during pregnancy in multiple sclerosis. This table comes from immunoSEQ multiplex PCR, and its TCRdb copy is limited to in-frame clones, with some not included. The sample has tens of thousands of clones; around 93% are singletons. Trimming took 5 bases from V and 0 from J, leaving 11 bases between them. Germline V gene data show CDR1 as SGHAT and CDR2 as FQNNGV. CDR3 length equals 14 residues. This specimen was CD4+ T cells from peripheral blood mononuclear cells, taken before pregnancy. The chain combines TRBV11-2 with TRBJ2-7; tentatively, D is TRBD2 (5 bases). This clonotype originated in a female donor with multiple sclerosis, enrolled in a pregnancy study. The CDR3 is CASSPGGSSYEQYF. In DNA form, the CDR3 reads TGTGCCAGCAGCCCCGGAGGCAGCTCCTACGAGCAGTACTTC.